A selection of T cell receptor beta chains follows, all from one sample in a study of regulatory dendritic cells for organ transplantation. Sequencing used immunoSEQ multiplex PCR; TCRdb keeps in-frame clones, though not all of them. The repertoire holds some 10,000 clones, with around 80% as singletons. These receptors are not linked to any known antigen. Sequencing input: memory CD4+ T cells from blood cultured with dendritic cells. The receptors stem from a human donor in good health. Both conserved end residues are part of each CDR3. D genes are given only for firm matches. Clone size is stated in some rows and not others, as once, few, many or a class when expanded.

J | V | size | D | DNA | CDR3
TRBJ1-2 | TRBV4-1 | NA | NA | TGCGCCAGCAGCCAAGGCTTGAGCCTAGGACCTAACTATGGCTACACCTTC | CASSQGLSLGPNYGYTF
TRBJ2-7 | TRBV7-2 | NA | NA | TGTGCCAGCAGCTTAGGGCCGTTAACACGTACCTACGAGCAGTACTTC | CASSLGPLTRTYEQYF
TRBJ2-1 | TRBV6-4 | NA | NA | TGTGCCAGCAGCCTGGGCGGGATCATAGACTACAATGAGCAGTTCTTC | CASSLGGIIDYNEQFF
TRBJ1-1 | TRBV7-9 | NA | NA | TGTGCCAGCCAGGGGATACTCCACACTGAAGCTTTCTTT | CASQGILHTEAFF
TRBJ2-3 | TRBV7-2 | NA | TRBD2 | TGTGCCAGCAGCCCTCAGCGGGGAGGCACAGATACGCAGTATTTT | CASSPQRGGTDTQYF
TRBJ2-5 | TRBV1 | NA | NA | TGCACCAGCAGCCAAGATCATTATACTAGCGGGGGCCAAGAGACCCAGTACTTC | CTSSQDHYTSGGQETQYF
TRBJ2-7 | TRBV6-1 | NA | NA | TGTGCCAGCAGGCGTGGACAGTCGAGTTCCTACGAGCAGTACTTC | CASRRGQSSSYEQYF
TRBJ2-2 | TRBV10-2 | NA | NA | TGCGCCAGCAGCGGGAGATCAGGGGAGCTGTTTTTT | CASSGRSGELFF
TRBJ2-7 | TRBV27 | NA | NA | TGTGCCAGCAGTTTCGGACCAACAAGGGAGCAGTACTTC | CASSFGPTREQYF
TRBJ1-1 | TRBV11-2 | NA | NA | TGTGCCAGCAGGTCGACGAACGTCAGGACTGAAGCTTTCTTT | CASRSTNVRTEAFF
TRBJ2-6 | TRBV7-9 | few | NA | TGTGCCAGCAGCACTTCTGGGGCCAACGTCCTGACTTTC | CASSTSGANVLTF
TRBJ2-1 | TRBV5-6 | NA | NA | TGTGCCAGCAGCTTGAGGACTTACAATGAGCAGTTCTTC | CASSLRTYNEQFF
TRBJ2-7 | TRBV19 | few | NA | TGTGCCAGTAGTATCCAGGCCGGGAGCCACGAGCAGTACTTC | CASSIQAGSHEQYF
TRBJ2-6 | TRBV9 | NA | NA | TGTGCCAGCAGCGTAGCTACGGTGGGGGCTGGGGCCAACGTCCTGACTTTC | CASSVATVGAGANVLTF
TRBJ2-1 | TRBV7-8 | NA | NA | TGTGCCAGCAGCCCCCTGCTCGGGAATGAGCAGTTCTTC | CASSPLLGNEQFF
TRBJ2-5 | TRBV2 | NA | NA | TGTGCCAGCAGTGAAGATGGCGGGGAACAAGAGACCCAGTACTTC | CASSEDGGEQETQYF
TRBJ1-1 | TRBV5-1 | NA | NA | TGCGCCAGCAGCTTCAATCTGAACACTGAAGCTTTCTTT | CASSFNLNTEAFF
TRBJ2-7 | TRBV6-1 | NA | TRBD1 | TGTGCCAGCAGTGTTAGGGGGCCCTACGAGCAGTACTTC | CASSVRGPYEQYF
TRBJ2-7 | TRBV18 | NA | TRBD2 | TGTGCCAGCTCACCTCCCTCGGGGGGTAGGGTTACTCTCGAGCAGTACTTC | CASSPPSGGRVTLEQYF
TRBJ2-6 | TRBV2 | NA | TRBD1 | TGTGCCAGCAGTCGGGACAGTTCTGGGGCCAACGTCCTGGCTTTC | CASSRDSSGANVLAF